The 9 T cell receptor beta chains in this list originate from one sample, sequenced in a study of blood T cell repertoires in COVID-19. Assay: immunoSEQ multiplex PCR; the TCRdb copy retains only in-frame clones and omits some. The table shows about 200,000 clones, with roughly 90% occurring only once. The specimen sequenced was peripheral blood. The receptors were gathered from a woman in her 70s with acute or convalescent COVID-19.

There are a few counts of this clone. The chain recombines TRBV7-8 with TRBJ1-2; 10 bases fit TRBD1. V was clipped by 4 bases and J by 4 bases; unmatched bases: 6. This CDR3 has 15 residues. The germline CDR1 and CDR2 sequences are SGHVS and FQNEAQ. The CDR3 DNA reads TGTGCCAGCAGCTCCCCGGACAGGGGGATCTATGGCTACACCTTC. Protein sequence: CASSSPDRGIYGYTF.

This chain uses TRBV28 with TRBJ1-5; no clear D. This CDR3 contains 15 residues. CDR1 and CDR2 from the germline V gene are MDHEN and SYDVKM. V lost 7 bases, J lost 2 bases, and 15 bases lay in between. CDR3 loop: CASNELTGGNQPQHF. CDR3 DNA: TGTGCCAGCAACGAACTAACGGGAGGCAATCAGCCCCAGCATTTT.

The chain carries TRBV24-1 and TRBJ1-2, with TRBD1 matching 7 bases. In germline, CDR1 is KGHDR, CDR2 SFDVKD. V was pared by 2 bases and J by 4 bases, with 9 bases of the junction left unmatched. This CDR3 is 16 amino acids long. The CDR3 reads CATSDSTGTEFYGYTF. The CDR3 DNA follows: TGTGCCACCAGTGATTCGACCGGGACAGAGTTCTATGGCTACACCTTC.

The rearrangement links TRBV7-2 to TRBJ2-2; a possible D gene is TRBD2 (6 bases). This CDR3 has 15 amino acids. V was shortened by 5 bases and J by 1 base, with 11 bases between the two germline ends. Germline assignment: CDR1 SGHTA and CDR2 FQGNSA. This CDR3 reads CASSARDLNTGELFF. The DNA of the CDR3 is TGTGCCAGCAGCGCCCGGGACTTGAACACCGGGGAGCTGTTTTTT.

V is TRBV6-5 and J is TRBJ1-1; no firm D call. CDR3 length equals 13 residues. Germline V lookup: CDR1 MNHEY, CDR2 SVGAGI. With 7 bases removed from V and 8 bases from J, the gap between germline ends came to 17 bases. The CDR3 protein is CASTPETGTEAFF. CDR3 sequence (DNA): TGTGCCAGCACCCCGGAAACGGGAACCGAAGCTTTCTTT.

This clone was counted once. The chain has TRBV5-1 and TRBJ2-5, with unresolved D. V was pared by 2 bases and J by 4 bases, with 3 bases between. Germline CDR1 is SGHRS and CDR2 is YFSETQ. This CDR3 spans 11 amino acids. CDR3 loop: CASSFRETQYF. The CDR3 region has the DNA TGCGCCAGCAGCTTCAGAGAGACCCAGTACTTC.

The V call is TRBV6-5, the J call TRBJ1-1, with 8 positions matching TRBD1. The V and J ends lost 2 bases and 2 bases, in that order; junction bases with no gene match: 1. There are 14 residues in the CDR3. CDR1 and CDR2 (germline): MNHEY, SVGAGI. The CDR3 DNA reads TGTGCCAGCAGTTACACAGGGGGAAACACTGAAGCTTTCTTT. Translating gives CASSYTGGNTEAFF.

This chain connects TRBV7-8 to TRBJ1-3; D is ambiguous. V lost 4 bases and J 0 bases, leaving 7 bases between the germline ends. The germline gives CDR1 SGHVS, CDR2 FQNEAQ. The CDR3 runs 14 residues. Here the CDR3 reads CASSSGLSGNTIYF. CDR3 bases: TGTGCCAGCAGCTCCGGACTCTCTGGAAACACCATATATTTT.

CDR3 sequence reads: CASSPGGSFNEKLFF. The CDR3 DNA sequence: TGTGCCAGCAGCCCCGGCGGCAGTTTTAATGAAAAACTGTTTTTT. The chain has TRBV9 and TRBJ1-4; D is ambiguous. The CDR3 contains 15 residues. V lost 4 bases to trimming and J lost 4 bases, with 14 bases between them. In germline, CDR1 is SGDLS, CDR2 YYNGEE.